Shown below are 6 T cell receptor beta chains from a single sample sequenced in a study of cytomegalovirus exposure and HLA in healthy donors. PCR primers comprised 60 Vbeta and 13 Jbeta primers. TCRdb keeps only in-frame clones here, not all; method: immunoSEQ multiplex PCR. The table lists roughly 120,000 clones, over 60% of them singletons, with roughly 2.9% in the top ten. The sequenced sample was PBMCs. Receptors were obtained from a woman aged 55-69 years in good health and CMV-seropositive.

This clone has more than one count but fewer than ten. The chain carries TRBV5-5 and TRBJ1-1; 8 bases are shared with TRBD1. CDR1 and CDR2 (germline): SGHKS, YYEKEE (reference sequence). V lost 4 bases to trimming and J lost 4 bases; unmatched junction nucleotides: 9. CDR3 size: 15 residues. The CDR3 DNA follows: TGTGCCAGCAGCACTTCCCCAGGGGGCCGCACTGAAGCTTTCTTT. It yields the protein CASSTSPGGRTEAFF.

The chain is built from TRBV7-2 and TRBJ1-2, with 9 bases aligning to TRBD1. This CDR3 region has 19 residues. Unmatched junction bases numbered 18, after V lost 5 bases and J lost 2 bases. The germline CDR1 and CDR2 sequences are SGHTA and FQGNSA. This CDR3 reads CASSQGVKQGAGGNYGYTF. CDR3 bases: TGTGCCAGCAGCCAAGGGGTGAAACAGGGGGCAGGGGGGAACTATGGCTACACCTTC.

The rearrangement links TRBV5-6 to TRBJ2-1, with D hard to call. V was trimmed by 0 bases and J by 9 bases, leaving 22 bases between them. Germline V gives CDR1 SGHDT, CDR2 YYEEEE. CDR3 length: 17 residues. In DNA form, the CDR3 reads TGTGCCAGCAGCTTGGCACTATCGGTCTATTCCGGTCTTGAGCAGTTCTTC. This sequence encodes CASSLALSVYSGLEQFF.

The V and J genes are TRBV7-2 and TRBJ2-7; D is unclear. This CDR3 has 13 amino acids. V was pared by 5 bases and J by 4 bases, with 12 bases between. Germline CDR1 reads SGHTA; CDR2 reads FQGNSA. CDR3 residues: CASSPRSKYEQYF. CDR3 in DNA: TGTGCCAGCAGCCCCCGGTCAAAATACGAGCAGTACTTC.

CDR3 sequence: CASSGQNYGYTF. The CDR3 DNA is TGTGCCAGTAGTGGACAGAACTATGGCTACACCTTC. This chain joins TRBV19 and TRBJ1-2, with D perhaps TRBD1 (6 bases). CDR1 is LNHDA and CDR2 is SQIVND in the germline V gene (reference sequence). The V end lost 5 bases, the J end lost 2 bases, and 6 bases lay between the germline ends. The CDR3 extends over 12 amino acids.

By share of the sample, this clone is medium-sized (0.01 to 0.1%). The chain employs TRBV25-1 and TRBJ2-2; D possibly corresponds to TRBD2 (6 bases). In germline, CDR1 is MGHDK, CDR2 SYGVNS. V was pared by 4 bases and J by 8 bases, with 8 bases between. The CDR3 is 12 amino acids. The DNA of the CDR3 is TGTGCCAGCAGTGCTCTAGCGGGGGAGCTGTTTTTT. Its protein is CASSALAGELFF.